The rows below give T cell receptor beta chains drawn from one sample of a study of response to subunit inactivated influenza vaccine. TCRdb re-derived calls from the RT-PCR reads in MiXCR, one entry per CDR3 protein. The sample consists of more than 600,000 distinct CDR3 sequences, approximately 18% of them appearing once. This material consisted of PBMCs from blood, taken more than 4 days after vaccination. The receptors here all came from a man over 45 who received an inactivated influenza vaccine. Both conserved end residues are part of each CDR3. Each record gives: J gene, clone size, D gene, V gene, CDR3 protein, CDR3 DNA. D genes are given only for firm matches. Some rows mark clone size as missing; the rest say once, few, many or name a class of expanded clone.

J: TRBJ2-3
size: .
D: .
V: TRBV29-1
CDR3: CRAGTDTQYF
DNA: TGCAGGGCCGGGACAGATACGCAGTATTTT

J: TRBJ2-7
size: few
D: TRBD1
V: TRBV24-1
CDR3: CATGTPGQGYEQYF
DNA: TGTGCCACCGGAACACCGGGACAGGGCTACGAGCAGTACTTC

J: TRBJ2-5
size: few
D: .
V: TRBV12-3/TRBV12-4
CDR3: CASSFAFEETQYF
DNA: TGTGCCAGCAGTTTCGCGTTTGAAGAGACCCAGTACTTC

J: TRBJ1-2
size: few
D: .
V: TRBV12-3/TRBV12-4
CDR3: CASTLTLAYGYTF
DNA: TGTGCCAGCACCCTTACCCTAGCTTATGGCTACACCTTC

J: TRBJ2-2
size: few
D: TRBD2
V: TRBV20-1
CDR3: CSASERLAAYTGELFF
DNA: TGCAGTGCTAGCGAAAGACTAGCGGCCTACACCGGGGAGCTGTTTTTT

J: TRBJ1-3
size: few
D: TRBD1
V: TRBV4-3
CDR3: CASSKRQGSSGNTIYF
DNA: TGCGCCAGCAGCAAGCGACAGGGGAGCTCTGGAAACACCATATATTTT

J: TRBJ2-3
size: few
D: .
V: TRBV20-1
CDR3: CSASPSTDTQYF
DNA: TGCAGTGCCTCCCCTAGCACAGATACGCAGTATTTT

J: TRBJ2-3
size: few
D: .
V: TRBV7-2
CDR3: CASSLISSDTQYF
DNA: TGTGCCAGCAGCTTAATCAGTTCAGATACGCAGTATTTT

J: TRBJ2-2
size: .
D: .
V: TRBV4-2
CDR3: CASSQEQQTGELFF
DNA: TGTGCCAGCAGCCAAGAACAGCAGACCGGGGAGCTGTTTTTT

J: TRBJ2-1
size: .
D: TRBD2
V: TRBV13
CDR3: CASSLMRGESSYNEQFF
DNA: TGTGCCAGCAGCTTAATGCGGGGGGAGAGCTCCTACAATGAGCAGTTCTTC

J: TRBJ1-5
size: many
D: .
V: TRBV29-1
CDR3: CSVVSGTQPQHF
DNA: TGCAGCGTTGTTTCAGGGACTCAGCCCCAGCATTTT

J: TRBJ1-1
size: .
D: .
V: TRBV5-6
CDR3: CASSYVGQLYTEAFF
DNA: TGTGCCAGCAGCTACGTAGGACAGTTATACACTGAAGCTTTCTTT

J: TRBJ1-5
size: .
D: .
V: TRBV10-3
CDR3: CAISESEVGQPQHF
DNA: TGTGCCATCAGTGAGTCCGAGGTGGGTCAGCCCCAGCATTTT

J: TRBJ1-3
size: few
D: .
V: TRBV11-2
CDR3: CASSLEDGSGNTIYF
DNA: TGTGCCAGCAGCTTAGAGGACGGCTCTGGAAACACCATATATTTT

J: TRBJ2-7
size: .
D: TRBD1
V: TRBV20-1
CDR3: CSARSTWGQGTYEQYF
DNA: TGCAGTGCTAGATCCACGTGGGGACAGGGAACCTACGAGCAGTACTTC

J: TRBJ2-3
size: once
D: .
V: TRBV6-2/TRBV6-3
CDR3: CASRGNEEVDTQYF
DNA: TGTGCCAGCAGGGGAAACGAAGAGGTAGATACGCAGTATTTT

J: TRBJ1-1
size: .
D: TRBD1
V: TRBV27
CDR3: CASSSGQGMNTEAFF
DNA: TGTGCCAGCAGTTCGGGACAGGGGATGAACACTGAAGCTTTCTTT

J: TRBJ1-2
size: few
D: TRBD1
V: TRBV4-2
CDR3: CASSQVRGGQGRGGYTF
DNA: TGTGCCAGCAGCCAAGTAAGGGGTGGACAGGGAAGAGGTGGCTACACCTTC

J: TRBJ2-1
size: .
D: TRBD2
V: TRBV27
CDR3: CASSLRGGVWLAGYNEQFF
DNA: TGTGCCAGCAGTTTACGGGGGGGGGTTTGGCTAGCGGGATACAATGAGCAGTTCTTC

J: TRBJ2-1
size: .
D: .
V: TRBV3-1
CDR3: CASSQEGAGDEQFF
DNA: TGTGCCAGCAGCCAAGAGGGGGCGGGGGATGAGCAGTTCTTC

J: TRBJ2-2
size: .
D: .
V: TRBV5-1
CDR3: CATSTAGKNTGELFF
DNA: TGCGCCACTTCAACGGCAGGCAAGAACACCGGGGAGCTGTTTTTT

J: TRBJ2-1
size: .
D: TRBD2
V: TRBV4-3
CDR3: CASSQEPSGGADEQFF
DNA: TGCGCCAGCAGCCAAGAGCCCAGCGGGGGGGCCGATGAGCAGTTCTTC

J: TRBJ1-1
size: .
D: .
V: TRBV6-2/TRBV6-3
CDR3: CASKYTGTNTEAFF
DNA: TGTGCCAGCAAATACACAGGGACGAACACTGAAGCTTTCTTT

J: TRBJ2-1
size: .
D: TRBD2
V: TRBV4-3
CDR3: CASSQSGTRYNEQFF
DNA: TGCGCCAGCAGCCAGTCCGGGACTAGATACAATGAGCAGTTCTTC

J: TRBJ2-1
size: many
D: .
V: TRBV6-5
CDR3: CASSFVPSSYNEQFF
DNA: TGTGCCAGCAGTTTCGTCCCTAGCTCCTACAATGAGCAGTTCTTC

J: TRBJ2-5
size: many
D: TRBD2
V: TRBV12-3/TRBV12-4
CDR3: CASSAGGETQYF
DNA: TGTGCCAGCAGCGCGGGGGGGGAGACCCAGTACTTC

J: TRBJ2-7
size: many
D: .
V: TRBV20-1
CDR3: CSLDGIGYEQYF
DNA: TGCAGTTTGGACGGAATCGGGTACGAGCAGTACTTC

J: TRBJ2-1
size: few
D: .
V: TRBV2
CDR3: CASSEGVYNEQFF
DNA: TGTGCCAGCAGTGAAGGAGTTTACAATGAGCAGTTCTTC

J: TRBJ1-2
size: few
D: TRBD1
V: TRBV24-1
CDR3: CATQGQGTGYTF
DNA: TGTGCCACCCAAGGACAGGGGACGGGCTACACCTTC

J: TRBJ1-1
size: .
D: .
V: TRBV10-3
CDR3: CAISESRYTEAFF
DNA: TGTGCCATCAGTGAGTCGAGGTACACTGAAGCTTTCTTT

J: TRBJ2-7
size: few
D: TRBD2
V: TRBV4-2
CDR3: CASSQESSGSYEQYF
DNA: TGTGCCAGCAGCCAAGAATCCAGCGGGAGCTACGAGCAGTACTTC

J: TRBJ2-1
size: .
D: .
V: TRBV10-3
CDR3: CAIREDRSSYNEQFF
DNA: TGTGCCATCAGAGAGGACCGAAGCTCCTACAATGAGCAGTTCTTC

J: TRBJ2-3
size: once
D: .
V: TRBV10-3
CDR3: CAISGKGSGTDTQYF
DNA: TGTGCCATCAGTGGGAAGGGGAGCGGGACAGATACGCAGTATTTT

J: TRBJ2-3
size: .
D: TRBD2
V: TRBV4-3
CDR3: CASSQVLAGDTQYF
DNA: TGCGCCAGCAGCCAAGTACTAGCGGGAGATACGCAGTATTTT

J: TRBJ1-1
size: few
D: .
V: TRBV20-1
CDR3: CSARGGVRLGTEAFF
DNA: TGCAGTGCTAGAGGAGGGGTCCGGTTGGGCACTGAAGCTTTCTTT

J: TRBJ2-7
size: many
D: .
V: TRBV20-1
CDR3: CSAVGTEVGGKIYEQYF
DNA: TGCAGTGCTGTCGGGACAGAGGTAGGGGGGAAAATCTACGAGCAGTACTTC

J: TRBJ2-1
size: few
D: TRBD1
V: TRBV9
CDR3: CASSARDSFYNEQFF
DNA: TGTGCCAGCAGCGCCCGGGACAGCTTCTACAATGAGCAGTTCTTC

J: TRBJ2-5
size: few
D: .
V: TRBV7-2
CDR3: CASSSRWAGAETQYF
DNA: TGTGCCAGCAGCTCTCGATGGGCAGGGGCAGAGACCCAGTACTTC

J: TRBJ2-1
size: .
D: .
V: TRBV11-3
CDR3: CASSSVALSSYNEQFF
DNA: TGTGCCAGCAGCTCCGTAGCCCTTAGTAGCTACAATGAGCAGTTCTTC

J: TRBJ2-2
size: few
D: TRBD1
V: TRBV4-3
CDR3: CASSQEPGGTTGELFF
DNA: TGCGCCAGCAGCCAGGAGCCAGGGGGCACCACCGGGGAGCTGTTTTTT

J: TRBJ2-5
size: .
D: .
V: TRBV6-1
CDR3: CASSGQTLGAETQYF
DNA: TGTGCCAGCAGTGGACAGACCCTCGGAGCCGAGACCCAGTACTTC

J: TRBJ1-2
size: few
D: .
V: TRBV6-5
CDR3: CASSYTADSNYGYTF
DNA: TGTGCCAGCAGTTACACGGCTGACAGTAACTATGGCTACACCTTC

J: TRBJ2-2
size: .
D: .
V: TRBV4-2
CDR3: CASSQDRGLATGELFF
DNA: TGTGCCAGCAGCCAAGACAGGGGTCTAGCCACCGGGGAGCTGTTTTTT

J: TRBJ2-3
size: few
D: TRBD1
V: TRBV6-2/TRBV6-3
CDR3: CASSFYRGLTDTQYF
DNA: TGTGCCAGCAGTTTCTACAGGGGGCTCACAGATACGCAGTATTTT

J: TRBJ2-3
size: .
D: .
V: TRBV2
CDR3: CASSDLWTTSTDTQYF
DNA: TGTGCCAGCAGTGACCTGTGGACAACAAGCACAGATACGCAGTATTTT

J: TRBJ2-1
size: .
D: TRBD2
V: TRBV29-1
CDR3: CSVRTSGSSYNEQFF
DNA: TGCAGCGTTCGTACTAGCGGGAGCTCCTACAATGAGCAGTTCTTC

J: TRBJ2-1
size: once
D: .
V: TRBV20-1
CDR3: CSAKGRGLYNEQFF
DNA: TGCAGTGCCAAGGGCCGAGGATTATACAATGAGCAGTTCTTC

J: TRBJ2-2
size: .
D: .
V: TRBV14
CDR3: CASSQARLGLFF
DNA: TGTGCCAGCAGCCAAGCACGGCTGGGGCTGTTTTTT

J: TRBJ2-2
size: few
D: TRBD1
V: TRBV11-2
CDR3: CASSQFYFLRDRVRSGELFF
DNA: TGTGCCAGCAGCCAATTCTACTTCCTCCGGGACAGGGTACGCTCCGGGGAGCTGTTTTTT

J: TRBJ1-2
size: .
D: TRBD1
V: TRBV20-1
CDR3: CSATQGTGTYGYTF
DNA: TGCAGTGCTACCCAAGGGACAGGCACCTATGGCTACACCTTC

J: TRBJ2-7
size: .
D: .
V: TRBV20-1
CDR3: CSATGEGSYEQYF
DNA: TGCAGTGCCACGGGCGAAGGGTCCTACGAGCAGTACTTC